One T cell receptor (beta chain) is described in this entry. No antigen is known for it. A read error is possible here, since a much larger clone lies one base away. The source of the sample is a study of regulatory T cells in long-lasting Graves disease. Study overall: Graves' patients, diagnosed recently, had received antithyroid drugs under 3 months.

Construction of TCR beta libraries relied on iRepertoire HTBI primers and on Arm-PCR targeting CDR3 regions. In the authors' workflow: From all samples, identification returned over 13 TRBJ and approximately 62 TRBV segments. MiXCR, applied by TCRdb to the multiplex PCR reads, yields one record per CDR3 protein. These V and J calls are TCRdb output, not the study's own analysis. The sample records over 200,000 distinct CDR3 sequences, about a sixth being singletons. Study-level points and caveats: TCR diversity was lower in persistent Graves' patients (versus newly diagnosed ones). New patients shared fewer public clonotypes (about 970) than persistent patients did (2,741).

The time point denotes: newly diagnosed GD, antithyroid drugs for less than 3 months. RNA from PBMCs was the source of the TCR library. CDR3 length equals 13 residues. Germline loops: CDR1 GTSNPN, CDR2 SVGIG (reference sequence). The J gene is TRBJ2-3, the V gene TRBV30; D gene uncertain. The J call is doubtful: the DNA matches TRBJ1-1 better. The sequence was obtained from a female donor with Graves disease. The sequencing here drew on peripheral blood mononuclear cells (PBMCs), taken at new diagnosis, from a patient treated with antithyroid drugs. CDR3: CAWSDDRESEAFF. CDR3 DNA sequence: TGTGCCTGGAGTGACGACCGGGAGTCGGAAGCTTTCTTT.